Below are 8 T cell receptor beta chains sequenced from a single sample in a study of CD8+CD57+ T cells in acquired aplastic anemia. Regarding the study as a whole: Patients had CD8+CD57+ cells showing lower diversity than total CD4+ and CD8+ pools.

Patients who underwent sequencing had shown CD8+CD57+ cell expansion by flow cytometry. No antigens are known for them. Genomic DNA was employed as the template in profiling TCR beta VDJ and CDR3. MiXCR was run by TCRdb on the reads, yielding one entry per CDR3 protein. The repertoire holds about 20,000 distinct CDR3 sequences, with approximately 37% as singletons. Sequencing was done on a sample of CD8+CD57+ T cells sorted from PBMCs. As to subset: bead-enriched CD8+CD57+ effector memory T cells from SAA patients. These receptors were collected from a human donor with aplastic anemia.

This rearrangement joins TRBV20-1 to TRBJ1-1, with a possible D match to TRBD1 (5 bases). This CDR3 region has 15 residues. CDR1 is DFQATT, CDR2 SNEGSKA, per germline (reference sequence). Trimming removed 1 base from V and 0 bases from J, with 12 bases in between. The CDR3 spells CSARVPSGVNTEAFF. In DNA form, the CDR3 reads TGCAGTGCTAGAGTCCCCTCGGGGGTGAACACTGAAGCTTTCTTT.

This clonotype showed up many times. The CDR3 is CASSERESGQGFNLAKNIQYF. CDR3 coding DNA: TGTGCCAGCAGTGAAAGAGAGTCGGGACAGGGGTTCAACTTAGCCAAAAACATTCAGTACTTC. The chain combines TRBV6-1 with TRBJ2-4, with 10 bases matching TRBD1. Germline CDR1 and CDR2: MNHNS and SASEGT. Trimming removed 2 bases from V and 0 bases from J; junction bases left unmatched: 16. The CDR3 contains 21 residues.

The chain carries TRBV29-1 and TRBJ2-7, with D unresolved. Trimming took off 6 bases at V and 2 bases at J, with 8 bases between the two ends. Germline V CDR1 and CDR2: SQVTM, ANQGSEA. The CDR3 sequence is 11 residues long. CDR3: CSVNGAYEQYF. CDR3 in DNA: TGCAGCGTCAACGGCGCCTACGAGCAGTACTTC.

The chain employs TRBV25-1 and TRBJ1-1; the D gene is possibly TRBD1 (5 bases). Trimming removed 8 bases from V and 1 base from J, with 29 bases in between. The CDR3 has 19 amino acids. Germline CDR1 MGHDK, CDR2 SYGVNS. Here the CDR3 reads CASLNQARKPREGNTEAFF. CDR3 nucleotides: TGTGCCAGCCTAAACCAGGCGAGAAAACCCAGGGAAGGGAACACTGAAGCTTTCTTT.

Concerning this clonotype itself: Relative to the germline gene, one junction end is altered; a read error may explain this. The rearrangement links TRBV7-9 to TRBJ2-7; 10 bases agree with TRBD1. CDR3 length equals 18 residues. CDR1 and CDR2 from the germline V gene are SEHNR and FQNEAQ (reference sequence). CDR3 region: CASSFYGTGEQFSYEHYF. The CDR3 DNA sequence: TGTGCCAGCAGCTTTTACGGGACAGGGGAACAATTCTCCTACGAGCATTACTTC.

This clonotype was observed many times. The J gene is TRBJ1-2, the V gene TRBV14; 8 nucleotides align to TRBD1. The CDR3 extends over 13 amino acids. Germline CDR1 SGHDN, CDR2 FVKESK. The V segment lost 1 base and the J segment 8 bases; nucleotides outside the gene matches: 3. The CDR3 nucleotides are TGTGCCAGCAGCCAAGTACAGGGGGGAGGCTACACCTTC. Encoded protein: CASSQVQGGGYTF.

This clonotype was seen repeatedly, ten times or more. In DNA, the CDR3 is TGTGCCAGCACCACGGGAAGCCGATGGGACACCGGGGAGCTGTTTTTT. Its translation: CASTTGSRWDTGELFF. This chain connects TRBV12-3 or TRBV12-4 to TRBJ2-2; D may be TRBD2 (5 bases). Between the trimmed V and J ends, which lost 7 bases and 3 bases, there was a span of 18 bases. The length of the CDR3 is 16 residues.

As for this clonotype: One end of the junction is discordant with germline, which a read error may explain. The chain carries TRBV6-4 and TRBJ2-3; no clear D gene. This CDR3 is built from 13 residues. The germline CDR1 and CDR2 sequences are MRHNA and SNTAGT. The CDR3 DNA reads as TGTGCCAGCAGTGACTCGAGTACAGATACGCGGTATTTT. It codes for CASSDSSTDTRYF.